This TCR beta chain was captured in a study of naive and memory T cell subsets. J was trimmed by 6 bases and V by 2 bases; bases with no gene match: 8. The CDR3 runs to 16 residues. Germline loops: CDR1 MNHNS, CDR2 SASEGT. Two oligonucleotides, mixed equimolar, formed the beta constant-region primer covering TRBC1 and TRBC2. Nested alpha and beta constant-region primers with the SP2 primer drove four PCR rounds on ligated cDNA. TCRdb passed the UMI-ligation and nested PCR reads through MiXCR, listing each CDR3 protein once. In the table there are 95,000 to 150,000 distinct CDR3 sequences, roughly 32% of which are singletons. The sample holds a few counts of this clonotype.

The origin of this receptor is a human donor in good health. Sequencing was performed on central memory CD4+ T cells from blood. This chain links TRBV6-1 with TRBJ2-2, with 8 bases lining up with TRBD1. CDR3 DNA sequence: TGTGCCAGCAGTGAACGGACAGGGTTTATCCCCGGGGAGCTGTTTTTT. This sequence encodes CASSERTGFIPGELFF.